This T cell receptor (beta chain) was retrieved from a study of blood T cell repertoires in COVID-19. At the level of the study: T cells, B-cell-depleted T cells, or PBMCs provided the cDNA or gDNA that served as material.

Across fewer than 25 US areas, participants ranged in age from about 18 to 89 years. For recovered donors of Cohort 3, there were two negative PCRs, clearance, or symptom resolution. Only in-frame clones appear in the TCRdb table, and some are missing; sequencing was by immunoSEQ multiplex PCR. The sample has about 380,000 clones; 70% to 90% are singletons. Germline values: CDR1 SEHNR, CDR2 FQNEAQ (reference sequence). The V end lost 3 bases, the J end lost 4 bases, and 9 bases lay between the germline ends. There are 14 residues in the CDR3. The origin of this receptor is a man aged 30-40 years who had recovered from COVID-19. Sequenced sample: PBMCs or T cells enriched from blood (not recorded which). V is TRBV7-9 and J is TRBJ2-2; a possible D gene is TRBD2 (5 bases). The chain's CDR3 is CASSFAGVTGELFF. Written as DNA, the CDR3 is TGTGCCAGCAGCTTTGCCGGGGTCACCGGGGAGCTGTTTTTT.